Following are 9 T cell receptor beta chains from one sample sequenced in a study of blood T cells in healthy people across ages. PCR was performed a second time for roughly 7 to 12 cycles using a sample-barcoded 5' primer and a J-beta primer mix. TCRdb ran MiXCR on the 5' RACE reads and lists one entry per CDR3 protein. The data hold around 800,000 distinct CDR3 sequences, with 40% to 65% observed a single time. Sequenced: blood. Receptor source: an elderly man in good health.

This clonotype came up once. The chain carries TRBV7-2 and TRBJ2-1, with D perhaps matching TRBD1 (5 bases). This CDR3 spans 14 amino acids. Per germline, CDR1 SGHTA and CDR2 FQGNSA. V was trimmed by 3 bases and J by 4 bases, leaving 10 bases between them. In DNA, the CDR3 is TGTGCCAGCAGCTTCTCAGGGATTTACAATGAGCAGTTCTTC. This sequence encodes CASSFSGIYNEQFF.

The J gene is TRBJ2-7, the V gene TRBV9; TRBD1 or TRBD2 may be the D gene (5 bases each). In germline, CDR1 is SGDLS, CDR2 YYNGEE. Trimming shortened V by 3 bases and J by 2 bases, and 15 bases separated the two germline ends. The CDR3 runs 15 residues. In DNA, the CDR3 is TGTGCCAGCAGCGGAGGTGAGGGGCCGACCTACGAGCAGTACTTC. Protein sequence: CASSGGEGPTYEQYF.

This clonotype was seen a handful of times. The chain links TRBV20-1 to TRBJ1-4, with TRBD1 matching over 9 bases. Trimming cost V 6 bases and J 11 bases; bases outside gene matches: 10. This CDR3 is 13 amino acids long. The germline CDR1 and CDR2 sequences are DFQATT and SNEGSKA (reference sequence). This chain's CDR3 is CSAYHRGLEKLFF. The CDR3 DNA sequence: TGCAGTGCGTATCACAGGGGGCTAGAGAAACTGTTTTTT.

The chain uses TRBV18 and TRBJ2-3; tentatively, D is TRBD1 or TRBD2 (6 bases each). The V gene's germline CDR1 is KGHSH and CDR2 LQKENI. Trimming removed 3 bases from V and 14 bases from J, with 30 bases in between. The CDR3 runs to 17 residues. In DNA, the CDR3 is TGTGCCAGCTCACCCGGTACGGGTAGGGAGGAGGACAGATACGCGTATTTT. Its protein is CASSPGTGREEDRYAYF.

The J gene is TRBJ2-5, the V gene TRBV7-8, with a tentative D call TRBD2 (6 bases). The CDR3 is 15 amino acids. Germline CDR1 reads SGHVS; CDR2 reads FQNEAQ. Trimming cost V 2 bases and J 11 bases, with 21 bases left between them. CDR3 DNA sequence: TGTGCCAGCAGCTTAAAAGAGGAGGGCCGCGATGAGCAGTACTTC. Translation gives CASSLKEEGRDEQYF.

The CDR3 spells CASSQEPLSEQFF. CDR3 DNA: TGTGCCAGCAGCCAAGAGCCGCTCAGTGAGCAGTTCTTC. The gene calls are TRBV16 and TRBJ2-1; no definite D call. Germline CDR1 and CDR2: KGHSY and FQNENV. CDR3 length equals 13 residues. V lost 2 bases to trimming and J lost 9 bases, with 11 bases between them.

The chain is built from TRBV28 and TRBJ2-3, with TRBD1 as a possible D gene (6 bases). The CDR3 is 14 amino acids. CDR1 MDHEN and CDR2 SYDVKM come from the germline V gene. V lost 6 bases to trimming and J lost 14 bases, with 24 bases between them. In nucleotides, the CDR3 is TGTGCCAGCAGCCCAGAACAGGGAGTGGGATACGCGTATTTT. Its translation is CASSPEQGVGYAYF.

The DNA for the CDR3 is TGCGCCAGCAGCCAATCCCGGATTAGCGGCCTGAGGGATGAGCAGTTCTTC. Residues: CASSQSRISGLRDEQFF. The genes are TRBV4-1 and TRBJ2-1; D is possibly TRBD2 (6 bases). CDR1 and CDR2 from the germline V gene are MGHRA and YSYEKL. Trimming left V 2 bases short and J 8 bases short, with 22 bases between. CDR3 length: 17 residues.

The CDR3 DNA reads TGTGCCAGCAGCTTACTAGCGGGAGGAGTGAGGGATACGCAGTATTTT. This translates into CASSLLAGGVRDTQYF. The chain links TRBV5-4 to TRBJ2-3, with 12 bases matching TRBD2. CDR1 SGHNT and CDR2 YYREEE come from the germline V gene (reference sequence). The trim removed 2 bases at V and 6 bases at J, leaving 7 bases unmatched. CDR3 length equals 16 residues.